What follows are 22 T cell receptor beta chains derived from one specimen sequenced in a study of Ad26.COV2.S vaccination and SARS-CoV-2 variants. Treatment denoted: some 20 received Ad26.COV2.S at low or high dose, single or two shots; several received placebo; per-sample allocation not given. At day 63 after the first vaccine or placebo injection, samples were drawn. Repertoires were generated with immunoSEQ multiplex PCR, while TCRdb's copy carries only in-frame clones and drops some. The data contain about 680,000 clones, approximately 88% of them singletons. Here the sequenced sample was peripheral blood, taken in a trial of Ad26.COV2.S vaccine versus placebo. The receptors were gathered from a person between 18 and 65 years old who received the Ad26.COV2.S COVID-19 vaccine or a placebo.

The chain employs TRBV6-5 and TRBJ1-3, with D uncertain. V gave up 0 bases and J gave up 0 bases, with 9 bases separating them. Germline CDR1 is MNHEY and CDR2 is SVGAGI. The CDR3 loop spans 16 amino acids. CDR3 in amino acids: CASSYSNGDSGNTIYF. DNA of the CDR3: TGTGCCAGCAGTTACTCGAACGGGGACTCTGGAAACACCATATATTTT.

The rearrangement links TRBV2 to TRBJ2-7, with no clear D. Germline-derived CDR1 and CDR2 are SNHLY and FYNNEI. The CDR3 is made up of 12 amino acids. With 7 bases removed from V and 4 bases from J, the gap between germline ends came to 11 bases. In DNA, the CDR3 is TGTGCCAGCAACTCTGACGGTTACGAGCAGTACTTC. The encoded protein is CASNSDGYEQYF. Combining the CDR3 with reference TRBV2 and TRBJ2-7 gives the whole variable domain EPEVTQTPSHQVTQMGQEVILRCVPISNHLYFYWYRQILGQKVEFLVSFYNNEISEKSEIFDDQFSVERPDGSNFTLKIRSTKLEDSAMYFCASNSDGYEQYFGPGTRLTVT.

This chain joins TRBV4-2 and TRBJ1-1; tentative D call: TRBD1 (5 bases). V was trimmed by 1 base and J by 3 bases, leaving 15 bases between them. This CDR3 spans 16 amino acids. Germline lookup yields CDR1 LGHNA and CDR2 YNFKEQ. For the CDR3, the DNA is TGTGCCAGCAGCCAAGTTGTTTACAGGACCGACACTGAAGCTTTCTTT. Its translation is CASSQVVYRTDTEAFF.

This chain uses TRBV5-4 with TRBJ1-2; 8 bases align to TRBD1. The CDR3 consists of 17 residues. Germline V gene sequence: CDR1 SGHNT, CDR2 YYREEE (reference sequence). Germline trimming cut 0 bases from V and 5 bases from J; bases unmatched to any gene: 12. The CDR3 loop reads CASSLANQGALGYGYTF. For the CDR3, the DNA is TGTGCCAGCAGCTTGGCCAACCAGGGGGCGCTAGGGTATGGCTACACCTTC.

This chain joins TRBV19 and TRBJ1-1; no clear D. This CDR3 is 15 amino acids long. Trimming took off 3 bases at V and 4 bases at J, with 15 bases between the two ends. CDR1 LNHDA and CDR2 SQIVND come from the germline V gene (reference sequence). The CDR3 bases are TGTGCCAGTAGTATTCCGGAGCGGCCGAGCACTGAAGCTTTCTTT. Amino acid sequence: CASSIPERPSTEAFF.

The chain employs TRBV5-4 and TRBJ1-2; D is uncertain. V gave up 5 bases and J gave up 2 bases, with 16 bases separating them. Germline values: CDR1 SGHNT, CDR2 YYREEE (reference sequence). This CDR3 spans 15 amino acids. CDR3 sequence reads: CASRSIRGPNYGYTF. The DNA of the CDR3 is TGTGCCAGCAGGTCGATAAGAGGCCCGAACTATGGCTACACCTTC.

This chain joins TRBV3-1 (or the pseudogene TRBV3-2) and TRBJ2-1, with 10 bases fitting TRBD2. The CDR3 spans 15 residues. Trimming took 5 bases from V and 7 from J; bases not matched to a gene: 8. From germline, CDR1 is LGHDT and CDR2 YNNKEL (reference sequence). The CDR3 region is CASSTSGNMGNEQFF. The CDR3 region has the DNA TGTGCCAGCAGCACTAGCGGGAACATGGGTAATGAGCAGTTCTTC.

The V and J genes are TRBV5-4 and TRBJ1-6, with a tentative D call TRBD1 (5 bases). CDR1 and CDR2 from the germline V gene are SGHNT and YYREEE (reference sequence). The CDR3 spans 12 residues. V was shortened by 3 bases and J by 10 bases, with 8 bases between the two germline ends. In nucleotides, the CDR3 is TGTGCCAGCAGCTGGCAGGGCTCACCCCTCCACTTT. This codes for CASSWQGSPLHF.

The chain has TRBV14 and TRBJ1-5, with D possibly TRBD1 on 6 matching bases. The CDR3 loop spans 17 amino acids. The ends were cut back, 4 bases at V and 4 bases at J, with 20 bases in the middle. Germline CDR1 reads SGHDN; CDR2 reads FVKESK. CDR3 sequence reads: CASSRAPPGQRNQPQHF. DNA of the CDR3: TGTGCCAGCAGCCGAGCCCCCCCAGGACAGAGAAATCAGCCCCAGCATTTT.

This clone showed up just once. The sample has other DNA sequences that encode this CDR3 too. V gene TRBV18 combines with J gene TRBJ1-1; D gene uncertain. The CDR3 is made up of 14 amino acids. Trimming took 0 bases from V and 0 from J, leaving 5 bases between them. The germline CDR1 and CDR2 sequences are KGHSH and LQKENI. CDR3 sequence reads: CASSPPGLNTEAFF. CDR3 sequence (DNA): TGTGCCAGCTCACCACCCGGGTTGAACACTGAAGCTTTCTTT.

The CDR3 sequence: CASSFRASTTTGELFF. CDR3 bases: TGTGCCAGCAGCTTCAGGGCTAGCACGACGACCGGGGAGCTGTTTTTT. This sequence joins TRBV7-3 and TRBJ2-2, with D possibly being TRBD1 or TRBD2 (5 bases each). Germline V lookup: CDR1 SGHTA, CDR2 FQGTGA. This CDR3 has 16 residues. Trimming removed 3 bases at V and 5 bases at J, with 16 bases between.

CDR3 coding DNA: TGTGCCAGCAGCTACAGGGGGCTGCAAGAGACCCAGTACTTC. As protein: CASSYRGLQETQYF. This chain joins TRBV5-5 and TRBJ2-5; 9 bases agree with TRBD1. The CDR3 spans 14 residues. Trimming cost V 3 bases and J 2 bases; bases outside gene matches: 2. Germline-derived CDR1 and CDR2 are SGHKS and YYEKEE (reference sequence). Drawing the rest from reference TRBV5-5 and TRBJ2-5, the complete variable domain is DAGVTQSPTHLIKTRGQQVTLRCSPISGHKSVSWYQQVLGQGPQFIFQYYEKEERGRGNFPDRFSARQFPNYSSELNVNALLLGDSALYLCASSYRGLQETQYFGPGTRLLVL.

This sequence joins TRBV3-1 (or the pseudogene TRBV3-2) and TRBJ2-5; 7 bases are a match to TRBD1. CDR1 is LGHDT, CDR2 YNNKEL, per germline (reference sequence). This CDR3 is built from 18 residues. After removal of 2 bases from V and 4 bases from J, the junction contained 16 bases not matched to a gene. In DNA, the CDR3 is TGTGCCAGCAGCCAACTAGTAGGTCGGCAGGGGGTCGGAGAGACCCAGTACTTC. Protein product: CASSQLVGRQGVGETQYF.

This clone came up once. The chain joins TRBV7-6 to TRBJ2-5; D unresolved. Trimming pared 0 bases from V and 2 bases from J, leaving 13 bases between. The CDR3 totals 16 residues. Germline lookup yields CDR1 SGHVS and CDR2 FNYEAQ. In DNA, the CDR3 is TGTGCCAGCAGCTTAGCGAGGTGGCGGCTACAAGAGACCCAGTACTTC. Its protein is CASSLARWRLQETQYF.

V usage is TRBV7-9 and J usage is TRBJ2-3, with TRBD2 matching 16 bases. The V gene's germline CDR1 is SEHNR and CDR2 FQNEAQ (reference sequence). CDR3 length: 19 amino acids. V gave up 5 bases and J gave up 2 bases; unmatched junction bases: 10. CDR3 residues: CASSPQGGTSGRVTDTQYF. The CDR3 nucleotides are TGTGCCAGCAGCCCACAAGGGGGGACTAGCGGGAGGGTCACAGATACGCAGTATTTT.

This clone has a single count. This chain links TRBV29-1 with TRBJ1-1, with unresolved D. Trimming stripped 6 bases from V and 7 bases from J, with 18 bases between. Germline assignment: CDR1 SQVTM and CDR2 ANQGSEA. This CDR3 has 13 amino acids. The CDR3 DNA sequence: TGCAGCGTGCCAAGGTTCGGCGGCCATGAAGCTTTCTTT. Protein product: CSVPRFGGHEAFF. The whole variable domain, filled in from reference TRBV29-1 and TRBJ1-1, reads SAVISQKPSRDICQRGTSLTIQCQVDSQVTMMFWYRQQPGQSLTLIATANQGSEATYESGFVIDKFPISRPNLTFSTLTVSNMSPEDSSIYLCSVPRFGGHEAFFGQGTRLTVV.

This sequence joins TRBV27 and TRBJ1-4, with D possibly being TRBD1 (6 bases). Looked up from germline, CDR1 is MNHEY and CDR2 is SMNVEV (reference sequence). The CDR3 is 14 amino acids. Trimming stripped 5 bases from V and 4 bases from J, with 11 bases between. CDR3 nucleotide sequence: TGTGCCAGCAGTCCTCAGGGGAATAATGAAAAACTGTTTTTT. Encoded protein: CASSPQGNNEKLFF.

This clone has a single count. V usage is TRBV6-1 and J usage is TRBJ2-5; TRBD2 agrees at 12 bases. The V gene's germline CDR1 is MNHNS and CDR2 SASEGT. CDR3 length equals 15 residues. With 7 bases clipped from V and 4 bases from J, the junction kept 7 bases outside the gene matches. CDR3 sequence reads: CASTPGLAGTETQYF. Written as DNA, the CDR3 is TGTGCCAGCACCCCAGGACTAGCGGGAACAGAGACCCAGTACTTC.

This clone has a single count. The CDR3 coding sequence is TGTGCCAGCACCCAGGACAGGAGTTACGAGCAGTACTTC. Translation gives CASTQDRSYEQYF. The chain is built from TRBV12-3 or TRBV12-4 and TRBJ2-7, with TRBD1 matching 7 bases. CDR3 length: 13 residues. V shed 7 bases, J shed 4 bases, and the junction held 7 bases outside the gene matches.

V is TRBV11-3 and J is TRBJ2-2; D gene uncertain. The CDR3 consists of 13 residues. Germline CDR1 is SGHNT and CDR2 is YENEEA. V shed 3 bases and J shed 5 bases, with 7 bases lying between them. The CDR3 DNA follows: TGTGCCAGCAGCTTCTCCTATACCGGGGAGCTGTTTTTT. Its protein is CASSFSYTGELFF.

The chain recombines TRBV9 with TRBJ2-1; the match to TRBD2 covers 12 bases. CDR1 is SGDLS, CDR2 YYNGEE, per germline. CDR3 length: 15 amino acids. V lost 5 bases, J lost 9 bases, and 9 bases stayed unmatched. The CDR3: CASRVTSGRLGEQFF. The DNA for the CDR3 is TGTGCCAGCAGGGTTACTAGCGGGAGGCTCGGTGAGCAGTTCTTC.

CDR3 DNA sequence: TGCGCCAGCAGCTTTTCGGGTGAAATCAATCAGCCCCAGCATTTT. This translates into CASSFSGEINQPQHF. The rearrangement joins TRBV5-1 to TRBJ1-5, with D unresolved. The germline V and J ends were trimmed by 2 bases and 3 bases, with 12 bases remaining between them. CDR1 SGHRS and CDR2 YFSETQ come from the germline V gene. The CDR3 consists of 15 residues.